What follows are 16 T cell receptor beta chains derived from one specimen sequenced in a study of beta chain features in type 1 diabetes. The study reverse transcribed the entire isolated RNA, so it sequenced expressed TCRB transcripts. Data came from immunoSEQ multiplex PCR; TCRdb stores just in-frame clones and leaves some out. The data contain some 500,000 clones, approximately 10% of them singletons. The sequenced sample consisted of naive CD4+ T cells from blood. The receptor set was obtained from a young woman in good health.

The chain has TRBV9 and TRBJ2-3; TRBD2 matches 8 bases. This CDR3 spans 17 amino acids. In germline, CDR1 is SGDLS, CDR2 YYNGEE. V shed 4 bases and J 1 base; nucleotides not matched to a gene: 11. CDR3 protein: CASSHSGEQGRTDTQYF. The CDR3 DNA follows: TGTGCCAGCAGCCATAGCGGGGAACAGGGCCGCACAGATACGCAGTATTTT.

In DNA form, the CDR3 reads TGTGCCAGCAGCTCAAGCGGGGCACTTACGCAGTATTTT. Its translation is CASSSSGALTQYF. The chain uses TRBV7-9 and TRBJ2-3; 7 nucleotides agree with TRBD2. The CDR3 spans 13 residues. Germline CDR1 SEHNR, CDR2 FQNEAQ (reference sequence). V shed 4 bases, J shed 8 bases, and the junction held 6 bases outside the gene matches.

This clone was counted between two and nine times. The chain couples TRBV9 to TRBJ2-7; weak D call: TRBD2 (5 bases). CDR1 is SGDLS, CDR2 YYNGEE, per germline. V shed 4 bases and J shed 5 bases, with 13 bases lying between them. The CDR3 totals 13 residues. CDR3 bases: TGTGCCAGCAGCCCGGCTAGCAGCCACGAGCAGTACTTC. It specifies CASSPASSHEQYF. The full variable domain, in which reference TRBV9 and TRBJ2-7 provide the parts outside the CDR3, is DSGVTQTPKHLITATGQRVTLRCSPRSGDLSVYWYQQSLDQGLQFLIQYYNGEERAKGNILERFSAQQFPDLHSELNLSSLELGDSALYFCASSPASSHEQYFGPGTRLTVT.

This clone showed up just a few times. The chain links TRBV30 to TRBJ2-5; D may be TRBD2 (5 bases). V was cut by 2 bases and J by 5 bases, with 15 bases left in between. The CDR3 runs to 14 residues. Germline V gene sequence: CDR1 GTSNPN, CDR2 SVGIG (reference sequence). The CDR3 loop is CAWSQRRSRETQYF. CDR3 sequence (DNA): TGTGCCTGGAGTCAGCGGAGGAGCCGTGAGACCCAGTACTTC.

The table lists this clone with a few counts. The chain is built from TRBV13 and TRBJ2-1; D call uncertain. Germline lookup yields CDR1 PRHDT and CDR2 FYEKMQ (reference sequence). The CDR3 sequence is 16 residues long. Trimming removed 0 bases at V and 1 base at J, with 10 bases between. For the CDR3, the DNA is TGTGCCAGCAGCTTAGGGACCAAGGGTTCCTACAATGAGCAGTTCTTC. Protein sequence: CASSLGTKGSYNEQFF.

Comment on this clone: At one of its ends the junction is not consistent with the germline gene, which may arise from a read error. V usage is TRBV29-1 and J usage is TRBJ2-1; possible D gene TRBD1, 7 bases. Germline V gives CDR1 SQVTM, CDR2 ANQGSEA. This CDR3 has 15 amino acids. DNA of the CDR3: TGCAGCGTCGAAGGAGGGGGCGCCTCCTACAATGAGCAGTTCTTC. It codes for CSVEGGGASYNEQFF.

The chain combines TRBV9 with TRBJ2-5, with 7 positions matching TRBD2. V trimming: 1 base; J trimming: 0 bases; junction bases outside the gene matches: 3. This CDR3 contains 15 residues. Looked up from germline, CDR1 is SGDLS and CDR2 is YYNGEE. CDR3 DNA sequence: TGTGCCAGCAGCGTAACGCTAGCGGACCAAGAGACCCAGTACTTC. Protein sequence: CASSVTLADQETQYF. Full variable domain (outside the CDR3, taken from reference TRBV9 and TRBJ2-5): DSGVTQTPKHLITATGQRVTLRCSPRSGDLSVYWYQQSLDQGLQFLIQYYNGEERAKGNILERFSAQQFPDLHSELNLSSLELGDSALYFCASSVTLADQETQYFGPGTRLLVL.

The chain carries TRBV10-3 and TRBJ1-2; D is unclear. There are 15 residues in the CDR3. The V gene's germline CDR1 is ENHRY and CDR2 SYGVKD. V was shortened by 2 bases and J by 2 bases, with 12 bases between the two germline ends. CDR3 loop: CAISEGPGENYGYTF. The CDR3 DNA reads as TGTGCCATCAGTGAGGGCCCAGGAGAAAACTATGGCTACACCTTC.

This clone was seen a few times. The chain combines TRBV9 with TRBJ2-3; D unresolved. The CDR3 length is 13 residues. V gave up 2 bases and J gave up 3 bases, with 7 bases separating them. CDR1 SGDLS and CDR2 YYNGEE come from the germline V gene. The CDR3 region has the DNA TGTGCCAGCAGCGTTTTACGAACAGATACGCAGTATTTT. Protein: CASSVLRTDTQYF.

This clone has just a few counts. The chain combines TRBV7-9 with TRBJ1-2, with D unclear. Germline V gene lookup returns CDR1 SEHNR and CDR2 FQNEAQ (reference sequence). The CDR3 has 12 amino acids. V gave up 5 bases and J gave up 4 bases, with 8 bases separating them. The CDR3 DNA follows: TGTGCCAGCAGCCGCCTCCCCTATGGCTACACCTTC. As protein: CASSRLPYGYTF.

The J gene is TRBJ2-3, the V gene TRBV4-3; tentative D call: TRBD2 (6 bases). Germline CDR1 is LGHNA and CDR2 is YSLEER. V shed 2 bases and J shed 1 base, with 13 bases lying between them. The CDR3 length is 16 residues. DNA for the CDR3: TGCGCCAGCAGCCAACGGGGGACCGGAGGCACAGATACGCAGTATTTT. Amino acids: CASSQRGTGGTDTQYF.

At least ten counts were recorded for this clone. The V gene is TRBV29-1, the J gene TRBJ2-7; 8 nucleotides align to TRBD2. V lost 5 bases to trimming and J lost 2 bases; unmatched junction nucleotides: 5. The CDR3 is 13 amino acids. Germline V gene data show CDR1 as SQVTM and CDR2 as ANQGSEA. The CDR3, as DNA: TGCAGCGTTTCCGGGACTAGTGCCTACGAGCAGTACTTC. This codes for CSVSGTSAYEQYF.

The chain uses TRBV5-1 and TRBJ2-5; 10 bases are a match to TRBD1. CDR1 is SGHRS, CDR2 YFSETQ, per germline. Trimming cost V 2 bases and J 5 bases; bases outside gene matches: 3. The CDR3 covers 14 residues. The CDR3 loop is CASSLGTGDETQYF. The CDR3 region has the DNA TGCGCCAGCAGCTTAGGGACAGGGGACGAGACCCAGTACTTC.

CDR3 residues: CATSRTRTGVNSPLHF. CDR3 nucleotide sequence: TGTGCCACCAGCAGAACCCGGACAGGGGTAAATTCACCCCTCCACTTT. The chain recombines TRBV15 with TRBJ1-6; 9 nucleotides line up with TRBD1. Germline CDR1 is LNHNV and CDR2 is YYDKDF (reference sequence). The V segment lost 2 bases and the J segment 7 bases; nucleotides outside the gene matches: 6. The CDR3 spans 16 residues.

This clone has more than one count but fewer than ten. CDR3 DNA: TGTGCCAGCAGCAAAGCTAATGTCGCGAGGGGCAGGAGCTACGAGCAGTACGTC. As protein: CASSKANVARGRSYEQYV. This rearrangement joins TRBV21-1 to TRBJ2-7. TRBV21-1 is shown as a pseudogene. This CDR3 has 18 residues.

The DNA of the CDR3 is TGTGCCAGCAGCGATGCCCCGGGGTCAGATACGCAGTATTTT. This codes for CASSDAPGSDTQYF. The chain couples TRBV9 to TRBJ2-3; a possible D gene is TRBD2 (5 bases). Per the germline V gene, CDR1 is SGDLS and CDR2 is YYNGEE. V was pared by 3 bases and J by 4 bases, with 12 bases between. There are 14 residues in the CDR3.